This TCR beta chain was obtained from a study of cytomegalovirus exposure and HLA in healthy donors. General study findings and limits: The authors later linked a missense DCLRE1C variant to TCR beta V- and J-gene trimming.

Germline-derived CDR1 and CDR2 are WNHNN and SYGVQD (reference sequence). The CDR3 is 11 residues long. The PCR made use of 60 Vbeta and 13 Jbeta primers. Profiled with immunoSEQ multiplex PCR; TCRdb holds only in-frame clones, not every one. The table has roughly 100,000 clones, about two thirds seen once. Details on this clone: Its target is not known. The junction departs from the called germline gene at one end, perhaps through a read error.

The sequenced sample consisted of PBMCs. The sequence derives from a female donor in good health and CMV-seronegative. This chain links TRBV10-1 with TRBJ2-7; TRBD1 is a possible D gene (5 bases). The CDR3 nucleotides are TGCGCCGGCAGGGCCGAGGACGAGCAGTACTTC. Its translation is CAGRAEDEQYF.